One sample yielded the 31 T cell receptor beta chains listed below, sequenced in a study of T cells in Graves' hyperthyroidism and ophthalmopathy. What was amplified from RNA transcripts were TCR beta CDR3 regions. HTBI primers were used for first-round RT-PCR of the TCR CDR3. TCRdb re-analysed the multiplex PCR reads in MiXCR, keeping a single row per CDR3 protein. The sample carries about 360,000 distinct CDR3 sequences, over 10% recorded once. The sequenced sample consisted of blood. The receptors shown here come from a woman in her late teens or twenties with Graves' hyperthyroidism.

This clonotype came up many times. The chain is built from TRBV28 and TRBJ2-1; D is unresolved. The germline V and J ends were trimmed by 3 bases and 0 bases, with 12 bases remaining between them. CDR1 and CDR2 (germline): MDHEN, SYDVKM. This CDR3 has 16 residues. In DNA form, the CDR3 reads TGTGCCAGCAGTTTGCTACGGTTCAGCTCCTACAATGAGCAGTTCTTC. This translates into CASSLLRFSSYNEQFF.

This rearrangement joins TRBV3-1 to TRBJ2-3; 8 bases are a match to TRBD2. V was clipped by 1 base and J by 4 bases; unmatched bases: 22. Germline loops: CDR1 LGHDT, CDR2 YNNKEL (reference sequence). CDR3 size: 21 residues. The CDR3 DNA follows: TGTGCCAGCAGCCAAGTGGCTCAGTTTCGCGGGGGGAAGTTTTATGCAGATACGCAGTATTTT. Translated, it gives CASSQVAQFRGGKFYADTQYF.

This clonotype was detected ten times or more. The chain recombines TRBV13 with TRBJ2-1; possibly TRBD1 for D (7 bases). Germline V gene sequence: CDR1 PRHDT, CDR2 FYEKMQ (reference sequence). V lost 5 bases and J 9 bases, leaving 14 bases between the germline ends. The CDR3 is 13 residues long. The CDR3 DNA reads TGTGCCAGCAGCCCTGGACAGGAGGGTGAGCAGTTCTTC. Its translation is CASSPGQEGEQFF.

This clonotype appeared many times. The J gene is TRBJ1-2, the V gene TRBV7-8; 9 bases line up with TRBD1. After removal of 7 bases from V and 8 bases from J, the junction contained 17 bases not matched to a gene. The CDR3 is 16 residues long. Germline V gene data show CDR1 as SGHVS and CDR2 as FQNEAQ. In nucleotides, the CDR3 is TGTGCCAGCACGGGGCACACAGGGGGCGCTTCTTTAGGCTACACCTTC. Translated, it gives CASTGHTGGASLGYTF.

This clonotype was detected many times. The chain recombines TRBV7-2 with TRBJ2-1; weak D call: TRBD1 (6 bases). Trimming took off 4 bases at V and 0 bases at J, with 13 bases between the two ends. This CDR3 region has 16 residues. The germline gives CDR1 SGHTA, CDR2 FQGNSA. The CDR3 coding sequence is TGTGCCAGCAGCTCGGACGGACAGAGCTCCTACAATGAGCAGTTCTTC. This gives the protein CASSSDGQSSYNEQFF.

This clonotype was seen only a few times. This chain connects TRBV6-1 to TRBJ1-4; TRBD1 aligns across 7 bases. CDR1 MNHNS and CDR2 SASEGT come from the germline V gene. V gave up 7 bases and J gave up 4 bases; unmatched junction bases: 6. The CDR3 length is 14 residues. The CDR3 bases are TGTGCCAGCACCTACAGGGGAATTAATGAAAAACTGTTTTTT. It is translated as CASTYRGINEKLFF.

This clonotype was seen at least ten times. The chain joins TRBV6-1 to TRBJ2-5, with D maybe TRBD2 (5 bases). CDR1 is MNHNS and CDR2 is SASEGT in the germline V gene. The CDR3 runs 14 residues. Trimming cost V 5 bases and J 4 bases, with 14 bases left between them. CDR3 bases: TGTGCCAGCAGTTGGGATTCGAGCGGAGAGACCCAGTACTTC. It specifies CASSWDSSGETQYF.

This rearrangement joins TRBV4-2 to TRBJ2-3; D not resolved. Trimming pared 0 bases from V and 0 bases from J, leaving 16 bases between. The CDR3 has 18 amino acids. CDR1 and CDR2 (germline): LGHNA, YNFKEQ. CDR3 sequence: CASSQDSVGGTSTDTQYF. The CDR3 nucleotides read TGTGCCAGCAGCCAAGACTCTGTCGGCGGAACTAGCACAGATACGCAGTATTTT.

This clonotype was found a few times. The gene calls are TRBV28 and TRBJ1-1, with 7 bases fitting TRBD1. CDR3 length: 12 amino acids. CDR1 and CDR2 (germline): MDHEN, SYDVKM. V gave up 2 bases and J gave up 10 bases; unmatched junction bases: 4. Here the CDR3 DNA reads TGTGCCAGCAGTTTAGAAGGGGGCGGAGCTTTCTTT. This sequence encodes CASSLEGGGAFF.

This clonotype was counted ten times or more. This chain links TRBV10-3 with TRBJ1-2; the D gene is possibly TRBD1 (5 bases). Per germline, CDR1 ENHRY and CDR2 SYGVKD. The CDR3 has 13 amino acids. V was pared by 10 bases and J by 4 bases, with 16 bases between. The CDR3 protein is CATLPGGGYGYTF. CDR3 coding DNA: TGTGCCACCCTACCTGGGGGTGGCTATGGCTACACCTTC.

The rearrangement uses TRBV7-8 and TRBJ1-5; TRBD1 aligns across 7 bases. With 2 bases clipped from V and 2 bases from J, the junction kept 9 bases outside the gene matches. In germline, CDR1 is SGHVS, CDR2 FQNEAQ. This CDR3 has 17 amino acids. The CDR3 loop is CASSLPGGGWGNQPQHF. The CDR3 region has the DNA TGTGCCAGCAGCTTACCTGGAGGGGGCTGGGGCAATCAGCCCCAGCATTTT.

This clonotype appeared a few times. The chain recombines TRBV18 with TRBJ1-4, with D uncertain. Trimming took off 0 bases at V and 8 bases at J, with 16 bases between the two ends. The CDR3 covers 16 residues. CDR1 is KGHSH, CDR2 LQKENI, per germline. The CDR3 is CASSPPLITGGEKLFF. CDR3 sequence (DNA): TGTGCCAGCTCACCACCGTTAATTACGGGTGGGGAAAAACTGTTTTTT.

This clonotype was seen at least ten times. This chain joins TRBV5-1 and TRBJ2-2; a weak D match, TRBD2 (6 bases). Germline CDR1 and CDR2: SGHRS and YFSETQ. The CDR3 has 13 residues. Deletions cut 3 bases from V and 3 bases from J, with 6 bases between. CDR3 in amino acids: CASSSGDTGELFF. The CDR3 coding sequence is TGCGCCAGCAGCTCGGGGGACACCGGGGAGCTGTTTTTT.

This clonotype was counted many times. The genes are TRBV28 and TRBJ1-4; a possible D gene is TRBD1 (5 bases). CDR1 is MDHEN and CDR2 is SYDVKM in the germline V gene. V lost 2 bases and J lost 2, with 9 bases in between. This CDR3 contains 15 residues. The CDR3 DNA is TGTGCCAGCAGTTTAGGGGACGGGACTAATGAAAAACTGTTTTTT. Amino acid sequence: CASSLGDGTNEKLFF. The full variable domain, completed using reference TRBV28 and TRBJ1-4, is DVKVTQSSRYLVKRTGEKVFLECVQDMDHENMFWYRQDPGLGLRLIYFSYDVKMKEKGDIPEGYSVSREKKERFSLILESASTNQTSMYLCASSLGDGTNEKLFFGSGTQLSVL.

This clonotype was counted ten times or more. The chain uses TRBV7-8 and TRBJ2-1; TRBD2 matches at 9 bases. This CDR3 is built from 17 residues. The J segment lost 6 bases and the V segment lost 2 bases, leaving 11 bases of the junction unmatched. Germline-derived CDR1 and CDR2 are SGHVS and FQNEAQ. CDR3 region: CASSLSVPLAGTNEQFF. CDR3 in DNA: TGTGCCAGCAGCTTATCTGTCCCGCTAGCGGGAACCAATGAGCAGTTCTTC.

This clonotype has a count of ten or more. The J gene is TRBJ2-7, the V gene TRBV14, with unresolved D. The CDR3 has 13 amino acids. Between the trimmed V and J ends, which lost 4 bases and 5 bases, there was a span of 12 bases. CDR1 and CDR2 from the germline V gene are SGHDN and FVKESK. CDR3 protein: CASSPWGFDEQYF. DNA for the CDR3: TGTGCCAGCAGCCCTTGGGGTTTCGACGAGCAGTACTTC.

This clonotype was counted many times. The CDR3 sequence is CATSDLGQGAHEQFF. In DNA form, the CDR3 reads TGTGCCACCAGTGATTTGGGTCAGGGGGCCCATGAGCAGTTCTTC. This chain joins TRBV24-1 and TRBJ2-1; TRBD1 agrees at 8 bases. The CDR3 runs to 15 residues. V dropped 0 bases and J dropped 8; count of bases not matched to a gene: 5. Germline CDR1 reads KGHDR; CDR2 reads SFDVKD.

This clonotype showed up just a few times. The chain employs TRBV20-1 and TRBJ1-5; 7 positions agree with TRBD1. V lost 5 bases and J lost 4; bases outside the gene matches: 5. This CDR3 spans 13 amino acids. Germline V gene data show CDR1 as DFQATT and CDR2 as SNEGSKA (reference sequence). The CDR3 nucleotides read TGCAGTGCTTTGGACAGGTTAAATCAGCCCCAGCATTTT. Translated: CSALDRLNQPQHF.

Many counts were recorded for this clonotype. The chain is built from TRBV10-3 and TRBJ1-5, with unresolved D. Germline V gives CDR1 ENHRY, CDR2 SYGVKD. CDR3 length: 13 residues. The ends were cut back, 6 bases at V and 0 bases at J, with 6 bases in the middle. CDR3 sequence reads: CAIRADSNQPQHF. The CDR3 DNA reads as TGTGCCATCAGGGCCGATAGCAATCAGCCCCAGCATTTT.

This clonotype was seen a handful of times. At one of its ends the junction is not consistent with the germline gene, which may arise from a read error. The chain carries TRBV7-3 and TRBJ1-2, with 7 positions matching TRBD1. This CDR3 contains 14 residues. Per the germline V gene, CDR1 is SGHTA and CDR2 is FQGTGA. CDR3 amino acids: CASSLKEGAGGYTF. The CDR3, as DNA: TGTGCCAGCAGTTTAAAGGAGGGGGCTGGTGGCTACACCTTC.

The table lists this clonotype with many counts. V gene TRBV7-9 combines with J gene TRBJ2-1, with TRBD2 as a possible D gene (6 bases). Trimming cost V 5 bases and J 2 bases, with 16 bases left between them. The CDR3 consists of 16 residues. Germline loops: CDR1 SEHNR, CDR2 FQNEAQ (reference sequence). The CDR3 DNA reads TGTGCCAGCAGCGTTAGACTAGGAGGGGCCTACAATGAGCAGTTCTTC. Residues: CASSVRLGGAYNEQFF.

In its sample, this clonotype was seen a few times. The chain couples TRBV7-9 to TRBJ1-2; TRBD1 agrees at 9 bases. The CDR3 sequence is 17 residues long. CDR1 is SEHNR and CDR2 is FQNEAQ in the germline V gene (reference sequence). Losses at the gene ends were 5 bases for V and 4 bases for J; bases not matched to a gene: 14. CDR3 nucleotide sequence: TGTGCCAGCAGCGCCCCCGGTGGGACAGGGCATTCCTATGGCTACACCTTC. This gives the protein CASSAPGGTGHSYGYTF. Filled out from reference TRBV7-9 and TRBJ1-2, the complete variable domain reads DTGVSQNPRHKITKRGQNVTFRCDPISEHNRLYWYRQTLGQGPEFLTYFQNEAQLEKSRLLSDRFSAERPKGSFSTLEIQRTEQGDSAMYLCASSAPGGTGHSYGYTFGSGTRLTVV.

This clonotype was counted at least ten times. This sequence joins TRBV20-1 and TRBJ1-2; D unclear. V was cut by 6 bases and J by 7 bases, with 15 bases left in between. This CDR3 comprises 12 residues. Germline V CDR1 and CDR2: DFQATT, SNEGSKA (reference sequence). The CDR3 DNA is TGCAGTGCGGGAGAGGCGGTCTTTGGCTACACCTTC. Translation gives CSAGEAVFGYTF.

In this sample, this clonotype turned up many times. This rearrangement joins TRBV7-9 to TRBJ2-3; 7 bases are a match to TRBD2. The CDR3 loop spans 16 amino acids. The germline CDR1 and CDR2 sequences are SEHNR and FQNEAQ (reference sequence). Trimming cost V 5 bases and J 0 bases; bases outside gene matches: 8. The CDR3 protein is CASSARSGASTDTQYF. CDR3 DNA sequence: TGTGCCAGCAGCGCGAGGAGCGGGGCTAGCACAGATACGCAGTATTTT.

This clonotype was seen more than once but under ten times. V usage is TRBV11-2 and J usage is TRBJ2-4, with 8 positions matching TRBD2. J lost 1 base, V lost 6 bases, and 8 bases had no gene match. The CDR3 is made up of 16 amino acids. Per the germline V gene, CDR1 is SGHAT and CDR2 is FQNNGV. The DNA of the CDR3 is TGTGCCAGCAGTGAAACAGCGGGAGTTGCCAAAAACATTCAGTACTTC. Its protein is CASSETAGVAKNIQYF.

This clonotype was seen ten or more times. V usage is TRBV20-1 and J usage is TRBJ1-2; unclear D gene. The germline gives CDR1 DFQATT, CDR2 SNEGSKA (reference sequence). This CDR3 comprises 11 residues. V lost 8 bases and J lost 7, with 14 bases in between. The CDR3 loop is CSHLVESGYTF. The DNA of the CDR3 is TGCAGTCACCTTGTAGAGAGTGGCTACACCTTC.

This clonotype was picked up a small number of times. This chain joins TRBV11-2 and TRBJ1-6; perhaps TRBD1 as D (6 bases). Germline assignment: CDR1 SGHAT and CDR2 FQNNGV. Trimming pared 0 bases from V and 8 bases from J, leaving 11 bases between. CDR3 length: 15 amino acids. The CDR3 protein is CASSLDRGAHSPLHF. The CDR3 nucleotides are TGTGCCAGCAGCTTAGATCGGGGGGCCCATTCACCCCTCCACTTT.

There are a few counts of this clonotype. This rearrangement joins TRBV14 to TRBJ2-3; no reliable D call. CDR1 and CDR2 from the germline V gene are SGHDN and FVKESK. This CDR3 has 15 residues. V was clipped by 0 bases and J by 4 bases, with 11 bases between them. The DNA for the CDR3 is TGTGCCAGCAGCCAAGAAGGTCTAGGATCAGATACGCAGTATTTT. Residues: CASSQEGLGSDTQYF.

This chain links TRBV9 with TRBJ2-7; the D gene is possibly TRBD2 (6 bases). Trimming pared 2 bases from V and 0 bases from J, leaving 12 bases between. Germline assignment: CDR1 SGDLS and CDR2 YYNGEE. CDR3 size: 15 residues. Here the CDR3 reads CASSVRGESSYEQYF. The CDR3 DNA is TGTGCCAGCAGCGTCCGCGGGGAAAGCTCCTACGAGCAGTACTTC.

V gene TRBV10-3 combines with J gene TRBJ2-6, with 9 bases fitting TRBD1. With V trimmed by 2 bases and J by 0 bases, 2 bases remained unmatched. Germline V lookup: CDR1 ENHRY, CDR2 SYGVKD. The CDR3 loop spans 17 amino acids. CDR3 amino acids: CAISEGTGTSGANVLTF. CDR3 nucleotide sequence: TGTGCCATCAGTGAGGGGACAGGGACCTCTGGGGCCAACGTCCTGACTTTC.

This clonotype was detected ten times or more. CDR3 region: CASSFLQGSHYGYTF. CDR3 bases: TGTGCCAGCAGCTTTCTGCAGGGGTCTCACTATGGCTACACCTTC. The rearrangement uses TRBV7-2 and TRBJ1-2; a weak D match, TRBD1 (6 bases). V was cut by 3 bases and J by 3 bases, with 14 bases left in between. CDR1 is SGHTA and CDR2 is FQGNSA in the germline V gene. The CDR3 is made up of 15 amino acids.